The 29 T cell receptor beta chains given below trace back to one sample, sequenced in a study of blood T cell repertoires in COVID-19. The protocol was immunoSEQ multiplex PCR, while the TCRdb copy is restricted to in-frame clones and leaves out a portion. Of approximately 150,000 clones detected, 87% appear once; the ten largest clones hold around 1.2%. Sequencing was done on a sample of PBMCs or T cells enriched from blood (not recorded which). Receptors originate from a human donor with acute COVID-19. The donor label of this sample is uncertain.

The chain carries TRBV4-1 and TRBJ1-1; D might be TRBD1 (6 bases). The CDR3 covers 18 residues. In germline, CDR1 is MGHRA, CDR2 YSYEKL. The V and J ends lost 4 bases and 0 bases respectively, with 21 bases between them. Written as DNA, the CDR3 is TGCGCCAGCAGCCTGAACTACCGTCCCGGGACACTGAACACTGAAGCTTTCTTT. It encodes CASSLNYRPGTLNTEAFF.

The rearrangement uses TRBV4-3 and TRBJ2-5, with 10 bases fitting TRBD1. The germline V gene encodes CDR1 LGHNA and CDR2 YSLEER. V shed 0 bases, J shed 5 bases, and the junction held 6 bases outside the gene matches. The CDR3 sequence is 16 residues long. In nucleotides, the CDR3 is TGCGCCAGCAGCCAAGACTTCGGGACAGGGGAGGAGACCCAGTACTTC. Translation: CASSQDFGTGEETQYF.

The genes are TRBV6-2 or TRBV6-3 and TRBJ2-7; TRBD1 is a possible D gene (5 bases). There are 16 residues in the CDR3. CDR1 and CDR2 (germline): MNHEY, SVGEGT. V was shortened by 1 base and J by 5 bases, with 18 bases between the two germline ends. In DNA, the CDR3 is TGTGCCAGCAGTTACTTATCCGGTGACAGTCGCGACGAGCAGTACTTC. Its translation: CASSYLSGDSRDEQYF.

The gene calls are TRBV18 and TRBJ2-7; the D gene is possibly TRBD2 (5 bases). The CDR3 extends over 14 amino acids. V was trimmed by 3 bases and J by 2 bases, leaving 11 bases between them. Germline V lookup: CDR1 KGHSH, CDR2 LQKENI. CDR3 sequence: CASSPVGVAYEQYF. The CDR3 coding sequence is TGTGCCAGCTCACCCGTCGGGGTCGCCTACGAGCAGTACTTC. The entire variable domain, with the rest obtained from reference TRBV18 and TRBJ2-7, is as follows: NAGVMQNPRHLVRRRGQEARLRCSPMKGHSHVYWYRQLPEEGLKFMVYLQKENIIDESGMPKERFSAEFPKEGPSILRIQQVVRGDSAAYFCASSPVGVAYEQYFGPGTRLTVT.

This clone was found a few times. V usage is TRBV10-3 and J usage is TRBJ2-5; 7 bases are shared with TRBD1. J was trimmed by 1 base and V by 6 bases; bases with no gene match: 11. Per germline, CDR1 ENHRY and CDR2 SYGVKD. The CDR3 contains 16 residues. CDR3 protein: CAIRDRDRGAQETQYF. DNA of the CDR3: TGTGCCATCAGGGACCGGGACAGAGGGGCCCAAGAGACCCAGTACTTC.

CDR3 residues: CASSFGTGLPYEQYF. CDR3 DNA sequence: TGCGCCAGCAGCTTCGGTACCGGTCTCCCCTACGAGCAGTACTTC. The chain employs TRBV5-1 and TRBJ2-7; D is undetermined. V lost 2 bases and J lost 2, with 14 bases in between. Germline V gene sequence: CDR1 SGHRS, CDR2 YFSETQ. CDR3 length: 15 residues.

This clone has just a few counts. This chain connects TRBV7-2 to TRBJ1-3; D is possibly TRBD1 (6 bases). Germline V gene data show CDR1 as SGHTA and CDR2 as FQGNSA. The CDR3 loop spans 15 amino acids. V shed 6 bases and J shed 0 bases, with 12 bases lying between them. The chain's CDR3 is CASRSDRSSGNTIYF. DNA of the CDR3: TGTGCCAGCAGATCGGACAGATCCTCTGGAAACACCATATATTTT.

This chain connects TRBV5-5 to TRBJ1-6; D unclear. The CDR3 totals 15 residues. Germline V gives CDR1 SGHKS, CDR2 YYEKEE (reference sequence). V lost 2 bases and J lost 0, with 6 bases in between. The CDR3 region has the DNA TGTGCCAGCAGCTTATCGAGCTCCTATAATTCACCCCTCCACTTT. The encoded protein is CASSLSSSYNSPLHF. Together with reference TRBV5-5 and TRBJ1-6, the CDR3 gives the full variable domain: DAGVTQSPTHLIKTRGQQVTLRCSPISGHKSVSWYQQVLGQGPQFIFQYYEKEERGRGNFPDRFSARQFPNYSSELNVNALLLGDSALYLCASSLSSSYNSPLHFGNGTRLTVT.

Comments on this clone: At the DNA level, this CDR3 is encoded by other sequences in the same sample as well. The rearrangement links TRBV12-3 or TRBV12-4 to TRBJ1-3; no clear D gene. V was cut by 1 base and J by 4 bases, with 5 bases left in between. The CDR3 runs to 13 residues. Here the CDR3 reads CASSLGAGNTIYF. CDR3 bases: TGTGCCAGCAGTTTAGGGGCCGGAAACACCATATATTTT.

V gene TRBV4-1 combines with J gene TRBJ1-1, with 7 positions matching TRBD1. CDR1 MGHRA and CDR2 YSYEKL come from the germline V gene. V lost 2 bases to trimming and J lost 0 bases; unmatched junction nucleotides: 3. This CDR3 has 15 residues. CDR3 loop: CASSQPGTVNTEAFF. CDR3 coding DNA: TGCGCCAGCAGCCAACCCGGGACAGTGAACACTGAAGCTTTCTTT.

In its sample, this clone was seen a few times. This chain uses TRBV27 with TRBJ1-2; 9 nucleotides agree with TRBD1. CDR1 is MNHEY and CDR2 is SMNVEV in the germline V gene (reference sequence). This CDR3 has 14 residues. The V gene end was trimmed by 5 bases and the J gene end by 7 bases; junction bases not matched to a gene: 8. Written as DNA, the CDR3 is TGTGCCAGCAGTGGGCTACAGGGGGCGGCTGGCTACACCTTC. This sequence encodes CASSGLQGAAGYTF.

The chain combines TRBV6-2 or TRBV6-3 with TRBJ1-5, with 10 bases matching TRBD1. The CDR3 sequence is 16 residues long. The germline V gene encodes CDR1 MNHEY and CDR2 SVGEGT. Germline trimming cut 4 bases from V and 1 base from J; bases unmatched to any gene: 4. CDR3 in DNA: TGTGCCAGCAGTTTCTCGGACAGGGGGAGCAATCAGCCCCAGCATTTT. It specifies CASSFSDRGSNQPQHF.

The chain combines TRBV5-1 with TRBJ2-2; D is perhaps TRBD1 (6 bases). This CDR3 is 14 amino acids long. V lost 4 bases and J 4 bases, leaving 11 bases between the germline ends. Germline CDR1 and CDR2: SGHRS and YFSETQ. CDR3 coding DNA: TGCGCCAGCAGCCCCCGGGACACCACCGGGGAGCTGTTTTTT. Translating it yields CASSPRDTTGELFF.

This chain uses TRBV19 with TRBJ1-1; tentatively, D is TRBD1 (5 bases). This CDR3 spans 13 amino acids. V was cut by 3 bases and J by 4 bases, with 9 bases left in between. Per the germline V gene, CDR1 is LNHDA and CDR2 is SQIVND (reference sequence). In nucleotides, the CDR3 is TGTGCCAGTAGTATTTCAGGGTCCACTGAAGCTTTCTTT. As protein: CASSISGSTEAFF. Full variable domain (outside the CDR3, taken from reference TRBV19 and TRBJ1-1): DGGITQSPKYLFRKEGQNVTLSCEQNLNHDAMYWYRQDPGQGLRLIYYSQIVNDFQKGDIAEGYSVSREKKESFPLTVTSAQKNPTAFYLCASSISGSTEAFFGQGTRLTVV.

The V and J genes are TRBV11-2 and TRBJ1-4; tentatively, D is TRBD1 (6 bases). Germline loops: CDR1 SGHAT, CDR2 FQNNGV. The CDR3 is made up of 14 amino acids. Trimming took 4 bases from V and 12 from J, leaving 18 bases between them. The CDR3 region has the DNA TGTGCCAGCAGCTCTCTTCAGGGGTTGGGGGAACTGTTTTTT. This gives the protein CASSSLQGLGELFF.

This rearrangement joins TRBV21-1 to TRBJ1-1; TRBD1 reflects the table's D call only, with no check against the DNA. TRBV21-1 is reported as a pseudogene. This CDR3 is built from 17 residues. This CDR3 is CASNPMGQTERPPEAFF. Written as DNA, the CDR3 is TGTGCCAGCAACCCTATGGGACAGACTGAGAGGCCACCTGAAGCTTTCTTT.

This chain links TRBV19 with TRBJ2-1; 11 bases agree with TRBD2. CDR1 is LNHDA and CDR2 is SQIVND in the germline V gene (reference sequence). Trimming took 2 bases from V and 12 from J; bases not matched to a gene: 3. The CDR3 is 13 residues long. The CDR3 nucleotides are TGTGCCAGTAGTATAACTAGCGGGGGACTGCAGTTCTTC. Encoded protein: CASSITSGGLQFF.

This chain connects TRBV10-3 to TRBJ2-5, with TRBD1 identical over 7 bases. This CDR3 spans 17 amino acids. With 3 bases clipped from V and 2 bases from J, the junction kept 12 bases outside the gene matches. Germline V gene lookup returns CDR1 ENHRY and CDR2 SYGVKD. The DNA for the CDR3 is TGTGCCATCAGTGAAGGAACCGGGGCAGGGGGACAAGAGACCCAGTACTTC. This encodes CAISEGTGAGGQETQYF.

This clone was counted once. V gene TRBV9 combines with J gene TRBJ2-5; D possibly corresponds to TRBD2 (6 bases). Germline CDR1 and CDR2: SGDLS and YYNGEE. The CDR3 has 13 residues. V lost 0 bases to trimming and J lost 5 bases, with 8 bases between them. Here the CDR3 reads CASSVAGDETQYF. The CDR3 region has the DNA TGTGCCAGCAGCGTAGCGGGGGACGAGACCCAGTACTTC.

The chain carries TRBV5-1 and TRBJ1-1; D perhaps matches TRBD1 (5 bases). The germline V gene encodes CDR1 SGHRS and CDR2 YFSETQ. This CDR3 has 15 residues. Trimming removed 4 bases from V and 0 bases from J, with 13 bases in between. The CDR3 DNA follows: TGCGCCAGCAGCCTTTTCGGACACTTGAACACTGAAGCTTTCTTT. Protein product: CASSLFGHLNTEAFF.

The CDR3 region is CASSFDKNTEAFF. The CDR3 region has the DNA TGTGCCAGCAGCTTCGACAAGAACACTGAAGCTTTCTTT. This rearrangement joins TRBV7-3 to TRBJ1-1; no clear D gene. Germline CDR1 SGHTA, CDR2 FQGTGA. The CDR3 consists of 13 residues. Between the trimmed V and J ends, which lost 3 bases and 1 base, there was a span of 6 bases.

The chain couples TRBV6-2 or TRBV6-3 to TRBJ1-1, with a weak D call TRBD1 (5 bases). The CDR3 runs to 13 residues. V was cut by 2 bases and J by 5 bases, with 9 bases left in between. The germline V gene encodes CDR1 MNHEY and CDR2 SVGEGT. CDR3 nucleotides: TGTGCCAGCAGTTACAGGGGTATAACTGAAGCTTTCTTT. Its translation is CASSYRGITEAFF.

CDR3 DNA sequence: TGTGCCAGCAGTTCTGACAGGGGATTACAAGAGACCCAGTACTTC. As protein: CASSSDRGLQETQYF. The J gene is TRBJ2-5, the V gene TRBV2; 8 positions agree with TRBD1. Looked up from germline, CDR1 is SNHLY and CDR2 is FYNNEI. The CDR3 has 15 residues. V was pared by 5 bases and J by 2 bases, with 7 bases of the junction left unmatched.

V usage is TRBV6-2 or TRBV6-3 and J usage is TRBJ2-2, with D perhaps matching TRBD2 (6 bases). V was cut by 2 bases and J by 8 bases, with 9 bases left in between. In germline, CDR1 is MNHEY, CDR2 SVGEGT. The CDR3 is made up of 13 amino acids. The CDR3 DNA reads as TGTGCCAGCAGTTACCGGGAGTATGGGGAGCTGTTTTTT. Translating it yields CASSYREYGELFF.

The rearrangement uses TRBV6-2 or TRBV6-3 and TRBJ2-3; 7 bases fit TRBD1. V lost 5 bases, J lost 3 bases, and 11 bases stayed unmatched. CDR1 MNHEY and CDR2 SVGEGT come from the germline V gene. The CDR3 is 16 residues long. CDR3 in amino acids: CASSPRQGLGTDTQYF. The CDR3 nucleotides are TGTGCCAGCAGTCCGCGACAGGGTCTAGGGACAGATACGCAGTATTTT.

This clone was recorded once. The chain couples TRBV6-2 or TRBV6-3 to TRBJ2-7, with TRBD1 matching over 10 bases. The CDR3 sequence is 16 residues long. The V gene end was trimmed by 7 bases and the J gene end by 9 bases; junction bases not matched to a gene: 18. Per germline, CDR1 MNHEY and CDR2 SVGEGT. The CDR3 nucleotides are TGTGCCAGCACCCCAGCCGGGACAGGGGCTTCTCGAGGGCAGTACTTC. Its translation: CASTPAGTGASRGQYF.

The chain uses TRBV5-1 and TRBJ1-1; D is undetermined. The CDR3 spans 13 residues. Between the trimmed V and J ends, which lost 2 bases and 8 bases, there was a span of 13 bases. Germline V CDR1 and CDR2: SGHRS, YFSETQ. The CDR3 reads CASSFTPLSEAFF. The CDR3, as DNA: TGCGCCAGCAGCTTCACACCCCTTTCCGAAGCTTTCTTT.

The rearrangement uses TRBV7-2 and TRBJ2-7; D may be TRBD2 (6 bases). Germline CDR1 and CDR2: SGHTA and FQGNSA. The CDR3 is 15 residues long. V gave up 0 bases and J gave up 4 bases, with 13 bases separating them. The CDR3 here is CASSLALRSGYEQYF. The DNA of the CDR3 is TGTGCCAGCAGCTTAGCGCTTCGGAGCGGGTACGAGCAGTACTTC.

CDR3 bases: TGTGCCTGGAGTGGTCAGGGGGCTGGAAACACCATATATTTT. The encoded protein is CAWSGQGAGNTIYF. V and J are TRBV30 and TRBJ1-3, with TRBD1 matching over 7 bases. The germline V gene encodes CDR1 GTSNPN and CDR2 SVGIG (reference sequence). The CDR3 is 14 amino acids. Trimming cost V 1 base and J 2 bases; bases outside gene matches: 2.